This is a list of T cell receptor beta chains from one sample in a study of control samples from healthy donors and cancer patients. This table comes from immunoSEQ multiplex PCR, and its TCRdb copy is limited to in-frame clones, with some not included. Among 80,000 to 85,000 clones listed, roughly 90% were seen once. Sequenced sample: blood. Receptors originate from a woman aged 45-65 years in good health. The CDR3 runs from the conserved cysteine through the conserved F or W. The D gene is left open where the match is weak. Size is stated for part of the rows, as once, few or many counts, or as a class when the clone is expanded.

CDR3 DNA: TGTGCCATCAGTGAGCAAGGGACAGTGAGCTACGAGCAGTACTTC; CDR3 protein: CAISEQGTVSYEQYF; D gene: TRBD1; clone size: NA; V gene: TRBV10-3; J gene: TRBJ2-7
CDR3 DNA: TGTGCCAGCTCACCAGCGTACTCTGGGGCCAACGTCCTGACTTTC; CDR3 protein: CASSPAYSGANVLTF; D gene: NA; clone size: NA; V gene: TRBV18; J gene: TRBJ2-6
CDR3 DNA: TGCAGCTTATCCTATTTTGACAATGAGCAGTTCTTC; CDR3 protein: CSLSYFDNEQFF; D gene: NA; clone size: NA; V gene: TRBV29-1; J gene: TRBJ2-1
CDR3 DNA: TGCGCCAGCAGCATAGCCAGACAGGGATCCTACAATGAGCAGTTCTTC; CDR3 protein: CASSIARQGSYNEQFF; D gene: TRBD1; clone size: NA; V gene: TRBV5-1; J gene: TRBJ2-1
CDR3 DNA: TGTGCCAGTAGTACCCGGGACAGGGTCACTGAAGCTTTCTTT; CDR3 protein: CASSTRDRVTEAFF; D gene: TRBD1; clone size: NA; V gene: TRBV19; J gene: TRBJ1-1
CDR3 DNA: TGCAGTGGTGCAGGGACAACTGGCTACACCTTC; CDR3 protein: CSGAGTTGYTF; D gene: NA; clone size: NA; V gene: TRBV20-1; J gene: TRBJ1-2
CDR3 DNA: TGTGCCAGCAGTTTTTATAGGGCAGATACGCAGTATTTT; CDR3 protein: CASSFYRADTQYF; D gene: NA; clone size: NA; V gene: TRBV12-3/TRBV12-4; J gene: TRBJ2-3
CDR3 DNA: TGTGCCAGTAGTATAGGGCTCTACAATGAGCAGTTCTTC; CDR3 protein: CASSIGLYNEQFF; D gene: NA; clone size: NA; V gene: TRBV19; J gene: TRBJ2-1
CDR3 DNA: TGTGCCAGCAGCTTAGGAGGTCGGCAGCCCCAGCATTTT; CDR3 protein: CASSLGGRQPQHF; D gene: NA; clone size: NA; V gene: TRBV7-9; J gene: TRBJ1-5
CDR3 DNA: TGTGCCAGCTTCGAGTCCGGGGAGCTGTTTTTT; CDR3 protein: CASFESGELFF; D gene: NA; clone size: NA; V gene: TRBV6-6; J gene: TRBJ2-2
CDR3 DNA: TGTGCCAGCAGTACATCCCTGGGGGGTGGCTACACCTTC; CDR3 protein: CASSTSLGGGYTF; D gene: NA; clone size: NA; V gene: TRBV6-5; J gene: TRBJ1-2
CDR3 DNA: TGTGCCAGTCGAACAGGGTTGGGCACTGAAGCTTTCTTT; CDR3 protein: CASRTGLGTEAFF; D gene: NA; clone size: NA; V gene: TRBV19; J gene: TRBJ1-1
CDR3 DNA: TGTGCCAGCAGTTTCATGTACGAGCAGTACTTC; CDR3 protein: CASSFMYEQYF; D gene: NA; clone size: NA; V gene: TRBV6-2/TRBV6-3; J gene: TRBJ2-7
CDR3 DNA: TGTGCCAGCAGTGAGTTAGTTCCGACCAGGGAAAACACTGAAGCTTTCTTT; CDR3 protein: CASSELVPTRENTEAFF; D gene: NA; clone size: NA; V gene: TRBV5-4; J gene: TRBJ1-1
CDR3 DNA: TGTGCCGTTCGGGACGCCCTATGGGAGACCCAGTACTTC; CDR3 protein: CAVRDALWETQYF; D gene: NA; clone size: NA; V gene: TRBV10-3; J gene: TRBJ2-5
CDR3 DNA: TGCAGCTCTAGGGACAACTATGGCTACACCTTC; CDR3 protein: CSSRDNYGYTF; D gene: NA; clone size: NA; V gene: TRBV29-1; J gene: TRBJ1-2
CDR3 DNA: TGTGCCAGCAGCCTGAACCTCGATCAGCCCCAGCATTTT; CDR3 protein: CASSLNLDQPQHF; D gene: NA; clone size: NA; V gene: TRBV5-6; J gene: TRBJ1-5
CDR3 DNA: TGTGCCAGCAGCTTACAGGGGGCTGGAGGAAACACCATATATTTT; CDR3 protein: CASSLQGAGGNTIYF; D gene: TRBD1; clone size: NA; V gene: TRBV5-6; J gene: TRBJ1-3
CDR3 DNA: TGTGCCAGCAGCTTCCGGACAGGGCCCTACAATGAGCAGTTCTTC; CDR3 protein: CASSFRTGPYNEQFF; D gene: TRBD1; clone size: NA; V gene: TRBV5-6; J gene: TRBJ2-1
CDR3 DNA: TGTGCCAGCAGCGCGGCGGGGGCCGCAGGGGAGACCCAGTACTTC; CDR3 protein: CASSAAGAAGETQYF; D gene: NA; clone size: NA; V gene: TRBV4-2; J gene: TRBJ2-5
CDR3 DNA: TGCGCCAGCAGTTTCGTAGGGAACACTGAAGCTTTCTTT; CDR3 protein: CASSFVGNTEAFF; D gene: NA; clone size: NA; V gene: TRBV5-1; J gene: TRBJ1-1
CDR3 DNA: TGTGCCAGCAGCTTGGCTCAGGGCTCCACTGAAGCTTTCTTT; CDR3 protein: CASSLAQGSTEAFF; D gene: NA; clone size: few; V gene: TRBV5-4; J gene: TRBJ1-1
CDR3 DNA: TGTGCCAGCAGTTTATCGGGTTCTGAAGCTTTCTTT; CDR3 protein: CASSLSGSEAFF; D gene: NA; clone size: NA; V gene: TRBV12-3/TRBV12-4; J gene: TRBJ1-1
CDR3 DNA: TGTGCCAGCAGCTCACGGAGAGGGGAAAAACTGTTTTTT; CDR3 protein: CASSSRRGEKLFF; D gene: NA; clone size: NA; V gene: TRBV5-6; J gene: TRBJ1-4
CDR3 DNA: TGTGCCAGCAGCTCTAGGTCCCTTTCAGATACGCAGTATTTT; CDR3 protein: CASSSRSLSDTQYF; D gene: NA; clone size: NA; V gene: TRBV7-2; J gene: TRBJ2-3
CDR3 DNA: TGTGCCAGCAGCCCTATGACAGGGGGAGTGTATGGCTACACCTTC; CDR3 protein: CASSPMTGGVYGYTF; D gene: TRBD1; clone size: NA; V gene: TRBV3-1/TRBV3-2; J gene: TRBJ1-2
CDR3 DNA: TGTGCCATCAGTGAGACAGGGAACTTAATGCAGTACTTC; CDR3 protein: CAISETGNLMQYF; D gene: NA; clone size: NA; V gene: TRBV10-3; J gene: TRBJ2-7
CDR3 DNA: TGCACCAGCAGCCAAGAAGAGGGCTCATCCCCCTTAGCCAAAAACATTCAGTACTTC; CDR3 protein: CTSSQEEGSSPLAKNIQYF; D gene: NA; clone size: NA; V gene: TRBV1; J gene: TRBJ2-4
CDR3 DNA: TGTGCCAGCAGGTCGGTTGACAGTCTCTATGGCTACACCTTC; CDR3 protein: CASRSVDSLYGYTF; D gene: NA; clone size: NA; V gene: TRBV2; J gene: TRBJ1-2
CDR3 DNA: TGTGCCAGCAGCCTAGTACCTAAGGATGTCTATGGCTACACCTTC; CDR3 protein: CASSLVPKDVYGYTF; D gene: NA; clone size: NA; V gene: TRBV11-2; J gene: TRBJ1-2